The present T cell receptor (beta chain) was sequenced within a study of CDR3 diversity in severe acne. TCRdb processed the PCR reads anew with MiXCR; each CDR3 protein has one entry. The sample lists 100,000 or so distinct CDR3 sequences; 51% were seen once. This clonotype showed up just a few times. This CDR3 has 15 residues. Between the trimmed V and J ends, which lost 1 base and 0 bases, there was a span of 7 bases. Germline CDR1 reads LGHDT; CDR2 reads YNNKEL (reference sequence). The material sequenced was blood. The clonotype was recovered from a male donor with acne. This chain joins TRBV3-1 and TRBJ1-3, with D unclear. This CDR3 reads CASSQVVSSGNTIYF. DNA for the CDR3: TGTGCCAGCAGCCAAGTGGTGAGCTCTGGAAACACCATATATTTT.